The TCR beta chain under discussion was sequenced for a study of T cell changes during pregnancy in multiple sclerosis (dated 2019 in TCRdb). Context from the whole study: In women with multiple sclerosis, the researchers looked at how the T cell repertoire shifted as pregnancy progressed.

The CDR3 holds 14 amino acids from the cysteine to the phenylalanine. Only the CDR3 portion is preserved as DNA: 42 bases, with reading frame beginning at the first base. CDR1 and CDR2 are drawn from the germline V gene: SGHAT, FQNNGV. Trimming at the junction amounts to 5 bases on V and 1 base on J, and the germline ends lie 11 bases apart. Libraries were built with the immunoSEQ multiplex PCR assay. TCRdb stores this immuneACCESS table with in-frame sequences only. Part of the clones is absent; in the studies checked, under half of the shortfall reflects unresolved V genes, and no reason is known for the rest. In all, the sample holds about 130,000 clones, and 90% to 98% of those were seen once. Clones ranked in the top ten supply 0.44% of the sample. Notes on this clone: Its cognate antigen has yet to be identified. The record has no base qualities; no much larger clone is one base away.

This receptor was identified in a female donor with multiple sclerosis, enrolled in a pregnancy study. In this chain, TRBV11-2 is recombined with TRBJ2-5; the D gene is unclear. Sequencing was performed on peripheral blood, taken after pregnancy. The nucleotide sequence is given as TGTGCCAGCAGCGGCACAAGATTCCAAGAGACCCAGTACTTC. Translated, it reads CASSGTRFQETQYF.